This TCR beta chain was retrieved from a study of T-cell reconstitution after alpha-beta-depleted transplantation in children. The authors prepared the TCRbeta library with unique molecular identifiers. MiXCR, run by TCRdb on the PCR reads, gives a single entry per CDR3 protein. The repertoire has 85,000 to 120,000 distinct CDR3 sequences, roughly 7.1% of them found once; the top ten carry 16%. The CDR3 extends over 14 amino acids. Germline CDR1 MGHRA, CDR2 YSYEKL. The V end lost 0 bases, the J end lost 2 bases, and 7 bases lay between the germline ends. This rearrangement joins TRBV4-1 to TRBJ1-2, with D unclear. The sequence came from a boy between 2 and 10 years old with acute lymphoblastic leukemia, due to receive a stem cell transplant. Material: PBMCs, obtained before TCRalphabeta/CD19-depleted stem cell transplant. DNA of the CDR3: TGCGCCAGCAGCCAAGATCCGATGAACTATGGCTACACCTTC. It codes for CASSQDPMNYGYTF.